This T cell receptor beta chain was found in a study of shared clonotypes between healthy human individuals. Overall study results and limits: Even with large depth, rarefaction showed that sorted-subset sequencing was incomplete.

Repertoires were generated with immunoSEQ multiplex PCR, while TCRdb's copy carries only in-frame clones and drops some. The sample contains about 1 million clones, 65% to 75% of which appear only once. There are 14 residues in the CDR3. V was clipped by 2 bases and J by 0 bases, with 5 bases between them. The germline gives CDR1 WSHSY, CDR2 SAAADI. The count of this clone is one. Its antigen is still unknown. The TCR originated in a man younger than 35 in good health. The sequenced sample consisted of memory CD4+ T cells sorted from blood. Subset here: CD45RA-negative fraction. This chain uses TRBV10-2 with TRBJ1-3; no clear D gene. The CDR3: CASSEPASGNTIYF. As DNA, the CDR3 is TGCGCCAGCAGTGAGCCGGCCTCTGGAAACACCATATATTTT.